This entry describes one TCR beta chain. The data were taken from a study of blood T cell repertoires in COVID-19. About the research overall: Collection of acute and convalescent COVID-19 samples took place in the United States, Italy and Spain.

Source study methods: By means of reference gene primer amplification, nucleated cell counts were estimated. This table comes from immunoSEQ multiplex PCR, and its TCRdb copy is limited to in-frame clones, with some not included. D and trimming come from the DNA, and the V and J calls and clone size come from that table. The profile covers 95,000 to 100,000 clones, with roughly 92% appearing a single time and approximately 5.4% taken by the ten largest. This CDR3 has 18 amino acids. The chain recombines TRBV21-1 with TRBJ1-2. TRBV21-1 represents a pseudogene. This clonotype was obtained from a man aged 50 to 59 with active COVID-19. Sequencing used peripheral blood. CDR3 in DNA: TGTGCCAGCACCGGGAGGGGGGCGTACAGGGGATTTAACTATGGCTACACCTTC. Amino acid sequence: CASTGRGAYRGFNYGYTF.